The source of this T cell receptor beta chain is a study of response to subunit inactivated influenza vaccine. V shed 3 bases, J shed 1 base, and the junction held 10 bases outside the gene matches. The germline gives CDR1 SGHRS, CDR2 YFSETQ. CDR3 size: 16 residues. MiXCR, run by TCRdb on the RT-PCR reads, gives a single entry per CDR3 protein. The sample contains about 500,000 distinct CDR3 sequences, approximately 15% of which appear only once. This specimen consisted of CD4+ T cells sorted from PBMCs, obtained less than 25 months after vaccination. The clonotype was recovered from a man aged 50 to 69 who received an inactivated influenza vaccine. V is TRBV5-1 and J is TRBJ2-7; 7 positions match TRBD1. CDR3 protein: CASSWDGTVPSYEQYF. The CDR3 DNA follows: TGCGCCAGCAGCTGGGATGGGACAGTCCCGTCCTACGAGCAGTACTTC. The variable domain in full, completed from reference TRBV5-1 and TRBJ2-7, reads KAGVTQTPRYLIKTRGQQVTLSCSPISGHRSVSWYQQTPGQGLQFLFEYFSETQRNKGNFPGRFSGRQFSNSRSEMNVSTLELGDSALYLCASSWDGTVPSYEQYFGPGTRLTVT.